This T cell receptor beta chain derives from a study of blood T cells in healthy people across ages. Study as a whole: Template switching captured about one barcoded beta molecule per two T cells.

Primed by a sample-barcoded 5' primer and a J-beta primer mix, a second PCR proceeded for roughly 7 to 11 cycles. Per sample, CDR3-containing paired-end reads numbered at least 2.5 million. MiXCR, run by TCRdb on the 5' RACE reads, gives a single entry per CDR3 protein. Of hundreds of thousands of distinct CDR3 sequences listed, around 50% are singletons. In regard to this clonotype: Its antigen is unknown.

Findings and limits, study-wide: In older individuals, TCR beta diversity per million T cells was lower, falling roughly linearly with age.

The CDR3 loop spans 13 amino acids. CDR1 and CDR2 (germline): WSHSY, SAAADI. Trimming pared 6 bases from V and 6 bases from J, leaving 15 bases between. The chain recombines TRBV10-2 with TRBJ2-7; D might be TRBD2 (5 bases). Source material: blood. This clonotype was sampled from a man aged 35 to 55 in good health. For the CDR3, the DNA is TGCGCCAGCAGCTATTCGGGCCGGGGCGAGCAGTACTTC. This codes for CASSYSGRGEQYF.